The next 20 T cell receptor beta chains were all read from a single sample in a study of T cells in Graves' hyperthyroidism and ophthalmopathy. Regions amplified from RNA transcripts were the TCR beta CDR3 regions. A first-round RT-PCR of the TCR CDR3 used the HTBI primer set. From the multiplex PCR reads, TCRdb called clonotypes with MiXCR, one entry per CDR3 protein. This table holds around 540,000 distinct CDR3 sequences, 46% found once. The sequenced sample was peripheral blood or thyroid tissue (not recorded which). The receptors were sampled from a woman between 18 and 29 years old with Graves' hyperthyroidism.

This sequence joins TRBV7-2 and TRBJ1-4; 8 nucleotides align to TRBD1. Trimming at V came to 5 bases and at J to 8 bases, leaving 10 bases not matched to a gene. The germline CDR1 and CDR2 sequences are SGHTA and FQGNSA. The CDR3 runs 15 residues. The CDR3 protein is CASSSGQGRWEKLFF. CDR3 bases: TGTGCCAGCAGCAGCGGACAGGGTCGTTGGGAAAAACTGTTTTTT.

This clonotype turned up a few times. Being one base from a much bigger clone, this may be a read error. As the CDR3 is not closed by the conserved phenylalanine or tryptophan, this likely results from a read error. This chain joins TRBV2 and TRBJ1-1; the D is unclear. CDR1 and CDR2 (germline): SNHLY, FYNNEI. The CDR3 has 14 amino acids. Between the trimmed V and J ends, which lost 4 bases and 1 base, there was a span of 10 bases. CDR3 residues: CASSVGRENTEAFL. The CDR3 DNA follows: TGTGCCAGCAGTGTCGGGCGGGAGAACACTGAAGCTTTCCTT.

The DNA of the CDR3 is TGTGCTAGTGGTTTGGTAGCGAGAGGGCCCCAGCATTTT. Protein: CASGLVARGPQHF. The genes are TRBV12-5 and TRBJ1-5; D is ambiguous. Per germline, CDR1 LGHNT and CDR2 FRNRAP. The CDR3 consists of 13 residues. V lost 0 bases to trimming and J lost 9 bases, with 9 bases between them.

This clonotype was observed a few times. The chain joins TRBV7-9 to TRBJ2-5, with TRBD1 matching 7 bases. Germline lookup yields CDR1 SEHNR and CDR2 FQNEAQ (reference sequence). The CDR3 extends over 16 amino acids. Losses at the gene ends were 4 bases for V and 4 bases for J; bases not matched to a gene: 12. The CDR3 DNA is TGTGCCAGCAGCTCAGCGGTACAGGGGTATTTAGAGACCCAGTACTTC. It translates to CASSSAVQGYLETQYF.

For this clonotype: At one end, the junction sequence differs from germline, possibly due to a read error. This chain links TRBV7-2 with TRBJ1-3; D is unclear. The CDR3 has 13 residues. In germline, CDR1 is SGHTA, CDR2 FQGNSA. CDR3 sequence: CASSQVPGNTIYF. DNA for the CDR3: TGCGCCAGCAGCCAAGTTCCAGGAAACACCATATATTTT.

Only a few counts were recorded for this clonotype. The CDR3 is CASSSHRQGTLANEKLFF. CDR3 nucleotides: TGTGCCAGCAGTTCCCATCGACAGGGAACGTTGGCTAATGAAAAACTGTTTTTT. The rearrangement uses TRBV6-5 and TRBJ1-4, with 7 bases aligning to TRBD1. The J segment lost 3 bases and the V segment lost 4 bases, leaving 14 bases of the junction unmatched. CDR1 is MNHEY and CDR2 is SVGAGI in the germline V gene. This CDR3 has 18 residues.

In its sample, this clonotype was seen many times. This CDR3 reads CARERTYEQYF. CDR3 nucleotides: TGTGCCAGAGAGAGGACCTACGAGCAGTACTTC. The J gene is TRBJ2-7, the V gene TRBV25-1; D remains unclear. V lost 9 bases and J 2 bases, leaving 8 bases between the germline ends. The CDR3 is 11 residues long. From germline, CDR1 is MGHDK and CDR2 SYGVNS.

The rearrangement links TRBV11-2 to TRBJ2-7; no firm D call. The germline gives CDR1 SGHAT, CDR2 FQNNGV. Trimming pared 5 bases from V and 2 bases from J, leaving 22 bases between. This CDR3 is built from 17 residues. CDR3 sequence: CASSPTIPSPSAYEQYF. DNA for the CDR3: TGTGCCAGCAGCCCCACCATCCCGAGCCCCAGCGCCTACGAGCAGTACTTC.

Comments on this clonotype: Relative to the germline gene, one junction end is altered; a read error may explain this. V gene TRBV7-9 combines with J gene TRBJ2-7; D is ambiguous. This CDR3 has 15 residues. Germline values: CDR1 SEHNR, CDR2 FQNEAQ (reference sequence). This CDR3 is CASSPRNVGLEEQYF. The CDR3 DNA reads TGCGCCAGCAGCCCTCGTAACGTAGGTTTAGAAGAGCAGTACTTC. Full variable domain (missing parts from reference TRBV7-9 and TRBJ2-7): DTGVSQNPRHKITKRGQNVTFRCDPISEHNRLYWYRQTLGQGPEFLTYFQNEAQLEKSRLLSDRFSAERPKGSFSTLEIQRTEQGDSAMYLCASSPRNVGLEEQYFGPGTRLTVT.

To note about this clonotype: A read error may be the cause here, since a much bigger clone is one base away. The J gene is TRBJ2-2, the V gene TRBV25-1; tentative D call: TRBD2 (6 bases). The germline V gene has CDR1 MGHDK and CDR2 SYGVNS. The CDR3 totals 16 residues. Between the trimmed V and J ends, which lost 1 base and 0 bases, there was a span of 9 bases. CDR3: CASSEFTGANTGELFF. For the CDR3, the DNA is TGTGCCAGCAGTGAATTTACGGGGGCGAACACCGGGGAGCTGTTTTTT.

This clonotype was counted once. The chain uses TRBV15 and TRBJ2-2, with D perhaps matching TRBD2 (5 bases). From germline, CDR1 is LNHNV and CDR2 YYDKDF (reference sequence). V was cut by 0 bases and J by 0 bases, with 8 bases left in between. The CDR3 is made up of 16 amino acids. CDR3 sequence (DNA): TGTGCCACCAGCAGAGATAAGAGGGCGAACACCGGGGAGCTGTTTTTT. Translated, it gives CATSRDKRANTGELFF.

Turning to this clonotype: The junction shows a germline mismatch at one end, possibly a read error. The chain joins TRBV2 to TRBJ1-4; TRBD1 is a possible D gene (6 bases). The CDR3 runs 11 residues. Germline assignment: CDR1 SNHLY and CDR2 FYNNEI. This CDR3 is CASSGGHPGSF. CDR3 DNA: TGTGCCAGCAGCGGGGGACACCCAGGGAGTTTT.

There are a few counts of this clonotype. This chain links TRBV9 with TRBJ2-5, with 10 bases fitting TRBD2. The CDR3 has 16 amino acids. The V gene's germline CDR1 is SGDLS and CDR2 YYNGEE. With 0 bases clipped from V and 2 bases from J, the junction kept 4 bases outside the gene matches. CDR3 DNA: TGTGCCAGCAGCGTAGGCGAGACTAGCGGGCAAGAGACCCAGTACTTC. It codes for CASSVGETSGQETQYF.

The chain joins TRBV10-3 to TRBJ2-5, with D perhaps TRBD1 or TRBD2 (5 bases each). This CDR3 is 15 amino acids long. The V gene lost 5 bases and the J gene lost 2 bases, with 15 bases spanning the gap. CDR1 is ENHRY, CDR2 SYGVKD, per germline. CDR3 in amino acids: CAISSLSGGQETQYF. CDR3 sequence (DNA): TGTGCCATCAGTTCCTTAAGTGGGGGTCAAGAGACCCAGTACTTC.

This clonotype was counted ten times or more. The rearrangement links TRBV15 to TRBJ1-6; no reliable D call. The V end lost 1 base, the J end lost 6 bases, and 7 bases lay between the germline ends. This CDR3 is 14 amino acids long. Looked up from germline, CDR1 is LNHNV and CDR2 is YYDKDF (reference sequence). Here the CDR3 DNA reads TGTGCCACCAGCAGAGTAGGGAGTAATTCACCCCTCCACTTT. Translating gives CATSRVGSNSPLHF. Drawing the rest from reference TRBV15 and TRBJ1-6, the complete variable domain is DAMVIQNPRYQVTQFGKPVTLSCSQTLNHNVMYWYQQKSSQAPKLLFHYYDKDFNNEADTPDNFQSRRPNTSFCFLDIRSPGLGDTAMYLCATSRVGSNSPLHFGNGTRLTVT.

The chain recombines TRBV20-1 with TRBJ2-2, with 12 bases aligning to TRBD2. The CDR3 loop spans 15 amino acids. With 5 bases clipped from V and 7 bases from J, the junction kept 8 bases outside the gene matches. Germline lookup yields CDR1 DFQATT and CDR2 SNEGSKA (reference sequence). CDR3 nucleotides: TGCAGTGCTCGTGGGACTAGCGGGCCCGTCGGGGAGCTGTTTTTT. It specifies CSARGTSGPVGELFF.

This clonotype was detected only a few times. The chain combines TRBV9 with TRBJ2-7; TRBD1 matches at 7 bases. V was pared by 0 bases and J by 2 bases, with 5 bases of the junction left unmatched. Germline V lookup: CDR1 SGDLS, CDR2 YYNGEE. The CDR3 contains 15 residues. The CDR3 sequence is CASSVGGTVTYEQYF. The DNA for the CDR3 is TGTGCCAGCAGCGTAGGAGGGACAGTAACCTACGAGCAGTACTTC.

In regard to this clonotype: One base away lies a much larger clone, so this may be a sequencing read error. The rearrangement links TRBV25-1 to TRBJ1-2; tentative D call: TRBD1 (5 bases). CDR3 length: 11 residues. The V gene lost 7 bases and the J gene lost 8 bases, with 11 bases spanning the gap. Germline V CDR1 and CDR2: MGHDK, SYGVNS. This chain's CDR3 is CASMETGGYTF. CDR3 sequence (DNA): TGTGCCAGCATGGAAACAGGAGGCTACACCTTC.

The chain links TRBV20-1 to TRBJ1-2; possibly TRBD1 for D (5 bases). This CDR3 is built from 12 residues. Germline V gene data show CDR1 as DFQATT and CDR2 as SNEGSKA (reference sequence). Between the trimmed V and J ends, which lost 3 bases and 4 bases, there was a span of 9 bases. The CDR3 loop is CSASSRVYGYTF. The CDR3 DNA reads TGCAGTGCTAGCTCCAGGGTCTATGGCTACACCTTC.

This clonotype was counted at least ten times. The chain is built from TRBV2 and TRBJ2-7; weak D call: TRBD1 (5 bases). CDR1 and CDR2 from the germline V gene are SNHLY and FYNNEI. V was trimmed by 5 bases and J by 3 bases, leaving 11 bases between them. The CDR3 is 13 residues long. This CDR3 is CASSKDRLYEQYF. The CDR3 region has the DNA TGTGCCAGCAGTAAAGACAGACTCTACGAGCAGTACTTC. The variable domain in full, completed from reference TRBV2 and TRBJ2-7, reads EPEVTQTPSHQVTQMGQEVILRCVPISNHLYFYWYRQILGQKVEFLVSFYNNEISEKSEIFDDQFSVERPDGSNFTLKIRSTKLEDSAMYFCASSKDRLYEQYFGPGTRLTVT.